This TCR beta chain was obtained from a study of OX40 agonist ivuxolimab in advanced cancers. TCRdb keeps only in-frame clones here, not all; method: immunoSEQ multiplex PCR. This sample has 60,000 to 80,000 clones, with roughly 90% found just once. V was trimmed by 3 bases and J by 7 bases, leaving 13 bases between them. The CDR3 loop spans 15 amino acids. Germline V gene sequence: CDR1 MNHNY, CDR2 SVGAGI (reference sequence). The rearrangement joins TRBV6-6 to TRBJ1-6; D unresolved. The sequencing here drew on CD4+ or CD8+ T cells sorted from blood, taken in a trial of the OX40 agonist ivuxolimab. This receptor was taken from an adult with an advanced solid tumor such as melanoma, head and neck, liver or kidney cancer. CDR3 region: CASSYRSPANSPLHF. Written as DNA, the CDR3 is TGTGCCAGCAGTTATCGTAGTCCCGCGAATTCACCCCTCCACTTT.